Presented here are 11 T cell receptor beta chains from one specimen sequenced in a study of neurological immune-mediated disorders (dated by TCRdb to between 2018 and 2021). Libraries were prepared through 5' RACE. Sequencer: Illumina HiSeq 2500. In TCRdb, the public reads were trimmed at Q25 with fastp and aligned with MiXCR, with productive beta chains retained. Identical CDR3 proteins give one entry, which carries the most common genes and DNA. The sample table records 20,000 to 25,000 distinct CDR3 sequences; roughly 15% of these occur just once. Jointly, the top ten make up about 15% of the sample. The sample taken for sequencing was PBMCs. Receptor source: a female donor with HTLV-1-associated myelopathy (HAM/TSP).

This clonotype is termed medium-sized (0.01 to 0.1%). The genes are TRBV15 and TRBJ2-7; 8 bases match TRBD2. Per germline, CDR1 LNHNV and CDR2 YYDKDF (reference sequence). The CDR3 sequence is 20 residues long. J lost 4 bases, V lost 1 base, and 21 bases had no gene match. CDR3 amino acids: CATSRAGGYRTSGGLYEQYF. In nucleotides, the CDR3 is TGTGCCACCAGCAGAGCCGGGGGCTATAGAACTAGCGGAGGCCTGTACGAGCAGTACTTC.

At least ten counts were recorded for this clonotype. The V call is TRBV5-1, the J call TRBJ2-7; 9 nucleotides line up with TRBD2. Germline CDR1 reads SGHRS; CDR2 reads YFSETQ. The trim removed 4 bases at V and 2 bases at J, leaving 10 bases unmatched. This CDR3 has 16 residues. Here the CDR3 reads CASSITSGRIPYEQYF. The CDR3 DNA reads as TGCGCCAGCAGCATAACTAGCGGGCGGATCCCCTACGAGCAGTACTTC.

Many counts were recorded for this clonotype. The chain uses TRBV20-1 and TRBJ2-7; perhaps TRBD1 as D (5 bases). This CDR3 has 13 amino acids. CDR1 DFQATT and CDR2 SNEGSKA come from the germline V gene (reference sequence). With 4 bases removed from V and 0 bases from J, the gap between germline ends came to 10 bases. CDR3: CSATRQSSYEQYF. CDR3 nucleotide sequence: TGCAGTGCTACGAGACAGAGCTCCTACGAGCAGTACTTC.

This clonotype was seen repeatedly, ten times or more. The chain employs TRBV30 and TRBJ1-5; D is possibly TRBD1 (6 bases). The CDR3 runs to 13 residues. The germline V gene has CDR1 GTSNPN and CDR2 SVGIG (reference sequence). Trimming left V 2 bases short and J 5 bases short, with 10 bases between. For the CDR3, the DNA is TGTGCCTGGAGTAGTCAGGGGCATCAGCCCCAGCATTTT. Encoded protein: CAWSSQGHQPQHF.

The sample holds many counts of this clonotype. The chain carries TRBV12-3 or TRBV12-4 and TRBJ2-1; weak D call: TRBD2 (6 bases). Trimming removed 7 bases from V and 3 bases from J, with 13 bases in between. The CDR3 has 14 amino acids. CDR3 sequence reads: CASIVGRGYNEQFF. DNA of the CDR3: TGTGCCAGCATCGTGGGGCGGGGCTACAATGAGCAGTTCTTC.

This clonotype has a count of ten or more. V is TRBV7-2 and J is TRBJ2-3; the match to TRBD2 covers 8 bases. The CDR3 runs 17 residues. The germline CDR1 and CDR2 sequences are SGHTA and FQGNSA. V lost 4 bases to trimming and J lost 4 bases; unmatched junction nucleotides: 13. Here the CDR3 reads CASSSSIGAGDPDTQYF. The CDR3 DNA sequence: TGTGCCAGCAGCTCATCCATAGGAGCGGGGGACCCAGATACGCAGTATTTT.

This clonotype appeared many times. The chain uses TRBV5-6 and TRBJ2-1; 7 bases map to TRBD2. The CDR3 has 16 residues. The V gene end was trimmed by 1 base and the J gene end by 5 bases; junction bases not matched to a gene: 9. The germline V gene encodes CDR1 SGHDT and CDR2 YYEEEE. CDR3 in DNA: TGTGCCAGCAGCTTGTACTCTTCTAGCGGCAACAATGAGCAGTTCTTC. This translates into CASSLYSSSGNNEQFF.

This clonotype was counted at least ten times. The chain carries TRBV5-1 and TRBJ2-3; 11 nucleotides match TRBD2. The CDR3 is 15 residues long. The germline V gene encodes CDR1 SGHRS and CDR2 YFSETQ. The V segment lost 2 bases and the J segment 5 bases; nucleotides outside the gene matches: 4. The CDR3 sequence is CASSLLAGGQDTQYF. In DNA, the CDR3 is TGCGCCAGCAGCTTATTAGCGGGGGGGCAAGATACGCAGTATTTT.

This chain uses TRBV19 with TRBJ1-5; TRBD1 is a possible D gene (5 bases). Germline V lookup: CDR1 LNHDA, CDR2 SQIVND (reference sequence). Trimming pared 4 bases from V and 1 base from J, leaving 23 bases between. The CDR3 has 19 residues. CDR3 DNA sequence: TGTGCCAGTAGTAAACCCCGCCCCTCGACGGGGCCAAGCAATCAGCCCCAGCATTTT. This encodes CASSKPRPSTGPSNQPQHF.

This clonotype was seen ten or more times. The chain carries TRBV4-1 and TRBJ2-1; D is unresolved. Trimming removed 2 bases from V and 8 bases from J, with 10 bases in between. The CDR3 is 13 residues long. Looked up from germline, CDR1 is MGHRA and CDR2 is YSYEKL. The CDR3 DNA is TGCGCCAGCAGCCAACCCCAGCGTGATGAGCAGTTCTTC. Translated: CASSQPQRDEQFF.

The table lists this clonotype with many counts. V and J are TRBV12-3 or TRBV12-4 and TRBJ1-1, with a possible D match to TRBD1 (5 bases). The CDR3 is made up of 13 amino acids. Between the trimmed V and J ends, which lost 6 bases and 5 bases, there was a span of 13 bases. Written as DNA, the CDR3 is TGTGCCAGCAGACAGGTTGAGTCGACTGAAGCTTTCTTT. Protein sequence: CASRQVESTEAFF.